The 30 T cell receptor beta chains presented below share a single source sample, sequenced in a study of T cell responses to AZD1222 COVID-19 vaccine. The repertoire was sequenced with immunoSEQ multiplex PCR; TCRdb's copy has only in-frame clones and lacks some. The sample lists over 50,000 clones, about four fifths occurring once. The source material was peripheral blood, sampled 28 days after the second AZD1222 dose. All receptors come from an adult who received the AZD1222 COVID-19 vaccine.

This chain uses TRBV6-6 with TRBJ1-6, with D perhaps matching TRBD1 (6 bases). Trimming removed 6 bases at V and 8 bases at J, with 32 bases between. Germline loops: CDR1 MNHNY, CDR2 SVGAGI (reference sequence). The CDR3 covers 20 residues. The CDR3 DNA reads as TGTGCCAGCAGCCACAGGGCGACAGGCACCCTCAGAGCCAGGGATTCACCCCTCCACTTT. It specifies CASSHRATGTLRARDSPLHF.

V gene TRBV25-1 combines with J gene TRBJ1-5; D unclear. V lost 3 bases, J lost 1 base, and 7 bases lay in between. Looked up from germline, CDR1 is MGHDK and CDR2 is SYGVNS. The CDR3 is 14 residues long. This CDR3 reads CASSDIESNQPQHF. Written as DNA, the CDR3 is TGTGCCAGCAGTGACATCGAGAGCAATCAGCCCCAGCATTTT.

Comment on this clone: Distinct nucleotide sequences in the sample also encode this CDR3. J is TRBJ2-3 and V is TRBV10-3; D is undetermined. Per the germline V gene, CDR1 is ENHRY and CDR2 is SYGVKD. This CDR3 comprises 14 residues. Trimming shortened V by 0 bases and J by 1 base, and 5 bases separated the two germline ends. The DNA of the CDR3 is TGTGCCATCAGTGAGTCCACAGGCACAGATACGCAGTATTTT. Translation: CAISESTGTDTQYF.

This rearrangement joins TRBV6-5 to TRBJ1-2; D ambiguous. The CDR3 spans 16 residues. Germline V gene lookup returns CDR1 MNHEY and CDR2 SVGAGI. Deletions cut 0 bases from V and 2 bases from J, with 13 bases between. CDR3 residues: CASSYSRIAGNYGYTF. In nucleotides, the CDR3 is TGTGCCAGCAGTTACTCGCGCATTGCCGGCAACTATGGCTACACCTTC.

A single count supports this clone. The chain has TRBV5-6 and TRBJ2-1; D is unresolved. The germline V gene encodes CDR1 SGHDT and CDR2 YYEEEE. This CDR3 is built from 16 residues. Trimming shortened V by 4 bases and J by 0 bases, and 14 bases separated the two germline ends. Here the CDR3 DNA reads TGTGCCAGCAGCCCACCGGACGGCAGCTCCTACAATGAGCAGTTCTTC. This translates into CASSPPDGSSYNEQFF.

This clone came up once. Here the CDR3 DNA reads TGTGCCAGCAGCTTAGGACCGGGACATAATGAAAAACTGTTTTTT. Translating gives CASSLGPGHNEKLFF. V is TRBV13 and J is TRBJ1-4; D perhaps matches TRBD1 (6 bases). Germline-derived CDR1 and CDR2 are PRHDT and FYEKMQ (reference sequence). V was pared by 0 bases and J by 4 bases, with 9 bases between. The length of the CDR3 is 15 residues.

The chain carries TRBV6-2 or TRBV6-3 and TRBJ2-1, with 12 bases aligning to TRBD1. The CDR3 has 17 residues. Germline V gene sequence: CDR1 MNHEY, CDR2 SVGEGT. Trimming cost V 5 bases and J 5 bases; bases outside gene matches: 10. Here the CDR3 DNA reads TGTGCCAGCAGTCGGACCTCGGGACAGGGGGCGGACAATGAGCAGTTCTTC. Translated, it gives CASSRTSGQGADNEQFF.

This chain uses TRBV30 with TRBJ2-7; TRBD1 matches 7 bases. CDR1 and CDR2 (germline): GTSNPN, SVGIG (reference sequence). Germline trimming cut 0 bases from V and 2 bases from J; bases unmatched to any gene: 7. This CDR3 is built from 15 residues. Here the CDR3 DNA reads TGTGCCTGGAGTGTATTAACAGGGGCAGCCTACGAGCAGTACTTC. This sequence encodes CAWSVLTGAAYEQYF.

The chain is built from TRBV9 and TRBJ1-1, with D uncertain. The CDR3 extends over 13 amino acids. Looked up from germline, CDR1 is SGDLS and CDR2 is YYNGEE. Trimming removed 0 bases at V and 1 base at J, with 4 bases between. In DNA form, the CDR3 reads TGTGCCAGCAGCGTAGTCGCGAACACTGAAGCTTTCTTT. Residues: CASSVVANTEAFF.

The chain's CDR3 is CASSYADGTYQPQHF. The CDR3 region has the DNA TGTGCCAGCAGTTACGCGGACGGAACCTATCAGCCCCAGCATTTT. The chain carries TRBV6-2 or TRBV6-3 and TRBJ1-5; D gene uncertain. In germline, CDR1 is MNHEY, CDR2 SVGEGT. The V end lost 2 bases, the J end lost 5 bases, and 13 bases lay between the germline ends. The CDR3 extends over 15 amino acids.

This sequence joins TRBV27 and TRBJ2-7; D is tentatively TRBD1 or TRBD2 (7 bases each). Trimming shortened V by 6 bases and J by 1 base, and 16 bases separated the two germline ends. CDR3 length: 15 amino acids. Germline V gene data show CDR1 as MNHEY and CDR2 as SMNVEV (reference sequence). CDR3 bases: TGTGCCAGCAGATCCACAGGGGAGGGGTCCTACGAGCAGTACTTC. Translating gives CASRSTGEGSYEQYF.

A few counts support this clone. The gene calls are TRBV28 and TRBJ1-6, with D uncertain. CDR1 is MDHEN and CDR2 is SYDVKM in the germline V gene. The V end was cut by 8 bases, the J end by 4 bases, with 12 bases between. This CDR3 contains 14 residues. The CDR3: CASRLAPYNSPLHF. Here the CDR3 DNA reads TGTGCCAGCCGCCTAGCTCCTTATAATTCACCCCTCCACTTT.

This chain links TRBV4-1 with TRBJ2-2, with 9 bases aligning to TRBD1. Germline V gene data show CDR1 as MGHRA and CDR2 as YSYEKL. V shed 5 bases and J 6 bases; nucleotides not matched to a gene: 10. The CDR3 loop spans 16 amino acids. This chain's CDR3 is CASSARLGTGSGELFF. The CDR3 DNA sequence: TGCGCCAGCAGCGCCCGACTAGGGACAGGGTCCGGGGAGCTGTTTTTT.

There are a few counts of this clone. The V and J genes are TRBV7-6 and TRBJ1-1; D remains ambiguous. This CDR3 has 13 residues. Germline CDR1 is SGHVS and CDR2 is FNYEAQ. Trimming shortened V by 5 bases and J by 0 bases, and 7 bases separated the two germline ends. CDR3 bases: TGTGCCAGCAGCGCCGACCTGAACACTGAAGCTTTCTTT. Residues: CASSADLNTEAFF.

The chain joins TRBV19 to TRBJ2-7, with 8 bases lining up with TRBD2. The junction had 11 bases not matched to a gene; V was cut back by 4 bases and J by 6 bases. CDR1 and CDR2 (germline): LNHDA, SQIVND (reference sequence). This CDR3 spans 15 amino acids. In nucleotides, the CDR3 is TGTGCCAGTAGTACCCAAGCGGGAGCCGGGGGCGAGCAGTACTTC. This encodes CASSTQAGAGGEQYF.

The chain has TRBV11-2 and TRBJ2-7, with TRBD2 identical over 7 bases. The germline V gene has CDR1 SGHAT and CDR2 FQNNGV. The CDR3 totals 17 residues. V gave up 5 bases and J gave up 5 bases; unmatched junction bases: 18. This CDR3 reads CASSRRTDLQGTNEQYF. The DNA of the CDR3 is TGTGCCAGCAGCCGCCGGACGGATCTACAAGGGACTAACGAGCAGTACTTC.

This clone has just a few counts. The gene calls are TRBV10-3 and TRBJ2-1; possible D gene TRBD1, 5 bases. CDR1 is ENHRY, CDR2 SYGVKD, per germline. Trimming removed 4 bases from V and 6 bases from J, with 10 bases in between. This CDR3 has 13 amino acids. CDR3 region: CAISVRQGNEQFF. The CDR3 DNA follows: TGTGCCATCAGTGTCCGGCAGGGCAATGAGCAGTTCTTC.

This rearrangement joins TRBV27 to TRBJ2-1, with D possibly matching TRBD2 (5 bases). Germline CDR1 and CDR2: MNHEY and SMNVEV (reference sequence). This CDR3 is built from 16 residues. The ends were cut back, 5 bases at V and 0 bases at J, with 14 bases in the middle. CDR3 protein: CASSPQLGSSYNEQFF. The CDR3 nucleotides read TGTGCCAGCAGTCCACAACTAGGAAGCTCCTACAATGAGCAGTTCTTC.

V and J are TRBV7-9 and TRBJ2-1, with unresolved D. V lost 5 bases and J 7 bases, leaving 15 bases between the germline ends. Germline V gene sequence: CDR1 SEHNR, CDR2 FQNEAQ (reference sequence). CDR3 length: 14 residues. The CDR3 loop is CASSTMGGLNEQFF. In DNA form, the CDR3 reads TGTGCCAGCAGCACCATGGGTGGGTTGAATGAGCAGTTCTTC. Combining the CDR3 with reference TRBV7-9 and TRBJ2-1 gives the whole variable domain DTGVSQNPRHKITKRGQNVTFRCDPISEHNRLYWYRQTLGQGPEFLTYFQNEAQLEKSRLLSDRFSAERPKGSFSTLEIQRTEQGDSAMYLCASSTMGGLNEQFFGPGTRLTVL.

This chain connects TRBV28 to TRBJ2-7; 12 positions agree with TRBD2. The J segment lost 4 bases and the V segment lost 6 bases, leaving 10 bases of the junction unmatched. Per germline, CDR1 MDHEN and CDR2 SYDVKM. The CDR3 loop spans 16 amino acids. This CDR3 reads CASSPGLAGTRYEQYF. The CDR3 DNA sequence: TGTGCCAGCAGCCCCGGACTAGCGGGAACCAGGTACGAGCAGTACTTC.

The gene calls are TRBV6-4 and TRBJ2-2; 7 bases are shared with TRBD1. This CDR3 contains 14 residues. The V gene end was trimmed by 5 bases and the J gene end by 4 bases; junction bases not matched to a gene: 4. The germline CDR1 and CDR2 sequences are MRHNA and SNTAGT. CDR3 in amino acids: CASSITGVTGELFF. Written as DNA, the CDR3 is TGTGCCAGCAGTATAACAGGGGTCACCGGGGAGCTGTTTTTT.

The chain is built from TRBV3-1 (or the pseudogene TRBV3-2) and TRBJ1-1; D ambiguous. The CDR3 covers 14 residues. CDR1 is LGHDT, CDR2 YNNKEL, per germline (reference sequence). V lost 2 bases and J lost 2, with 9 bases in between. The CDR3 sequence: CASSQYGDNTEAFF. The DNA for the CDR3 is TGTGCCAGCAGCCAATATGGCGACAACACTGAAGCTTTCTTT.

The rearrangement uses TRBV9 and TRBJ1-1; the D gene is possibly TRBD1 (5 bases). This CDR3 is 17 amino acids long. With 0 bases removed from V and 0 bases from J, the gap between germline ends came to 15 bases. Germline V gene lookup returns CDR1 SGDLS and CDR2 YYNGEE. The CDR3 nucleotides are TGTGCCAGCAGCGTAGACCAGGGCGCCAGGGTGAACACTGAAGCTTTCTTT. Its translation is CASSVDQGARVNTEAFF.

The chain recombines TRBV30 with TRBJ2-7, with TRBD1 matching 7 bases. This CDR3 has 13 residues. V lost 7 bases to trimming and J lost 6 bases; unmatched junction nucleotides: 12. CDR1 is GTSNPN and CDR2 is SVGIG in the germline V gene (reference sequence). CDR3 sequence (DNA): TGTGCCTTCGGGACAGCGCCCTTCGGCGAGCAGTACTTC. Its protein is CAFGTAPFGEQYF.

This clone was counted only a few times. The chain couples TRBV6-1 to TRBJ2-1; D unresolved. CDR3 size: 16 residues. V dropped 2 bases and J dropped 6 bases, with 17 bases sitting between them. CDR1 MNHNS and CDR2 SASEGT come from the germline V gene. The CDR3 loop reads CASSELALQPFNEQFF. For the CDR3, the DNA is TGTGCCAGCAGTGAATTGGCGCTACAGCCATTCAATGAGCAGTTCTTC.

The chain joins TRBV29-1 to TRBJ2-1, with TRBD1 identical over 9 bases. Per germline, CDR1 SQVTM and CDR2 ANQGSEA. The length of the CDR3 is 13 residues. Losses at the gene ends were 3 bases for V and 9 bases for J; bases not matched to a gene: 6. CDR3 DNA sequence: TGCAGCGTTGATTCGGGACAGGGCGGTGAGCAGTTCTTC. Translation gives CSVDSGQGGEQFF.

V and J are TRBV10-1 and TRBJ2-7, with unresolved D. CDR3 size: 9 residues. Germline V gene sequence: CDR1 WNHNN, CDR2 SYGVQD (reference sequence). V was shortened by 8 bases and J by 8 bases, with 7 bases between the two germline ends. The CDR3 here is CASLVQQYF. Written as DNA, the CDR3 is TGCGCCAGCCTCGTGCAGCAGTACTTC.

The V gene is TRBV27, the J gene TRBJ1-5, with 7 bases identical to TRBD1. The germline V gene encodes CDR1 MNHEY and CDR2 SMNVEV (reference sequence). Trimming took 5 bases from V and 4 from J; bases not matched to a gene: 8. The CDR3 loop spans 15 amino acids. This CDR3 is CASSGQASGNQPQHF. The CDR3 DNA reads as TGTGCCAGCAGTGGACAGGCCTCGGGAAATCAGCCCCAGCATTTT.

The chain uses TRBV24-1 and TRBJ1-1, with unresolved D. The germline gives CDR1 KGHDR, CDR2 SFDVKD. The CDR3 spans 13 residues. V was pared by 3 bases and J by 2 bases, with 6 bases between. The DNA of the CDR3 is TGTGCCACCAGTGATAGTGATAACACTGAAGCTTTCTTT. Translated, it gives CATSDSDNTEAFF.

A single count supports this clone. This chain connects TRBV28 to TRBJ1-1, with D unresolved. CDR1 is MDHEN, CDR2 SYDVKM, per germline. The CDR3 totals 17 residues. Trimming removed 3 bases at V and 2 bases at J, with 19 bases between. CDR3 sequence: CASSFRQFILENTEAFF. In nucleotides, the CDR3 is TGTGCCAGCAGTTTCAGGCAGTTCATACTGGAAAACACTGAAGCTTTCTTT.